The TCR beta chain under discussion was sequenced for a study of graft-versus-host responses after intestinal transplantation. About the research overall: Among the recipients, all got anti-thymocyte globulin induction and then tacrolimus and steroids for roughly three years.

The study's findings and limits: After transplant, early declines in HvG clones were associated with peak levels of circulating GvH clones.

Only in-frame clones appear in the TCRdb table, and some are missing; sequencing was by immunoSEQ multiplex PCR. The sample lists under 8,500 clones; 80% to 90% were seen once. V gave up 3 bases and J gave up 0 bases, with 6 bases separating them. Germline assignment: CDR1 MNHNS and CDR2 SASEGT. This CDR3 has 15 amino acids. From the graft tissue, intraepithelial and lamina propria lymphocytes were released through processing. A note on this clone: What it binds is unknown.

The sequences come from ileum tissue, collected roughly 300 days after intestinal transplant. The chain is built from TRBV6-1 and TRBJ2-6, with D possibly TRBD1 on 6 matching bases. The TCR was taken from a human patient who received an intestinal transplant, so some T cells may come from the graft donor. The CDR3 nucleotides read TGTGCCAGCAGTGAGGACAGCTCTGGGGCCAACGTCCTGACTTTC. Translation gives CASSEDSSGANVLTF.